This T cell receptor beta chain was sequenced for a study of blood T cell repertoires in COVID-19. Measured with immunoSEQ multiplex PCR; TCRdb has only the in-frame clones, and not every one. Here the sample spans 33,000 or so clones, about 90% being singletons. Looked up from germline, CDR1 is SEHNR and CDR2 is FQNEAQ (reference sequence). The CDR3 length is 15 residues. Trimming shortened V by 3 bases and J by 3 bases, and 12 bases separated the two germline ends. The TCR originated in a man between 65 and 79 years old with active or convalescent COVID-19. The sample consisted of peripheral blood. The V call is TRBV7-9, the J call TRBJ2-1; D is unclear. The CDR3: CASSFAQVSYNEQFF. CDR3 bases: TGTGCCAGCAGCTTCGCGCAGGTGAGCTACAATGAGCAGTTCTTC.